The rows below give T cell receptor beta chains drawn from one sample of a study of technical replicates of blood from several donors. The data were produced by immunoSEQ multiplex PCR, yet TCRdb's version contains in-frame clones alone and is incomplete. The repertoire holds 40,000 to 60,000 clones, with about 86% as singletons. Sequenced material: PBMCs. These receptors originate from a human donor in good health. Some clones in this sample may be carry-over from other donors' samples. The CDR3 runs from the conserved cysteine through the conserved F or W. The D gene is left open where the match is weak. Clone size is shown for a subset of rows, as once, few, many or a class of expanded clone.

CDR3: CASSFSGTGTYEQYF
DNA: TGTGCCAGCAGCTTCTCCGGGACAGGCACCTACGAGCAGTACTTC
V: TRBV5-5
J: TRBJ2-7
size: -
D: TRBD1

CDR3: CARSSGQGYNSPLHF
DNA: TGTGCCAGAAGCTCGGGACAGGGTTATAATTCACCCCTCCACTTT
V: TRBV5-3
J: TRBJ1-6
size: many
D: TRBD1

CDR3: CASTGLAGGSETQYF
DNA: TGCGCCAGCACCGGACTAGCGGGGGGATCCGAGACCCAGTACTTC
V: TRBV5-1
J: TRBJ2-5
size: -
D: TRBD2

CDR3: CSVESGTYEQYF
DNA: TGCAGCGTTGAGTCGGGGACCTACGAGCAGTACTTC
V: TRBV29-1
J: TRBJ2-7
size: -
D: -

CDR3: CASSVNRGTGADTQYF
DNA: TGTGCCAGCAGTGTGAACAGGGGTACGGGGGCGGATACGCAGTATTTT
V: TRBV6-4
J: TRBJ2-3
size: few
D: -

CDR3: CASSDGGNEAFF
DNA: TGTGCCAGCAGTGATGGAGGGAATGAAGCTTTCTTT
V: TRBV6-1
J: TRBJ1-1
size: -
D: -

CDR3: CASSSSGMASYNEQFF
DNA: TGCGCCAGCAGCAGCTCGGGGATGGCGTCCTACAATGAGCAGTTCTTC
V: TRBV5-1
J: TRBJ2-1
size: -
D: -

CDR3: CASSSTVTGELFF
DNA: TGTGCCAGCAGCTCGACAGTCACCGGGGAGCTGTTTTTT
V: TRBV2
J: TRBJ2-2
size: once
D: -

CDR3: CASSSPDRGRTEAFF
DNA: TGTGCCAGCAGCTCTCCAGACAGGGGAAGGACTGAAGCTTTCTTT
V: TRBV28
J: TRBJ1-1
size: -
D: TRBD1

CDR3: CASSLIAGGYNEQFF
DNA: TGTGCCAGCAGCTTAATAGCGGGAGGCTACAATGAGCAGTTCTTC
V: TRBV7-2
J: TRBJ2-1
size: -
D: TRBD2

CDR3: CASSPGQGSYEQYF
DNA: TGTGCCAGCTCACCGGGCCAGGGTTCCTACGAGCAGTACTTC
V: TRBV18
J: TRBJ2-7
size: -
D: -

CDR3: CASSQGGGGQPQHF
DNA: TGTGCCAGCAGCCAAGGAGGGGGTGGTCAGCCCCAGCATTTT
V: TRBV4-2
J: TRBJ1-5
size: -
D: -

CDR3: CSATGTLTDTQYF
DNA: TGCAGCGCGACCGGGACTCTCACAGATACGCAGTATTTT
V: TRBV29-1
J: TRBJ2-3
size: -
D: -

CDR3: CASSLGSLGDGTQYF
DNA: TGCGCCAGCAGCCTTGGGTCGCTGGGAGACGGGACCCAGTACTTC
V: TRBV5-1
J: TRBJ2-5
size: -
D: -

CDR3: CAPTHYPQETQYF
DNA: TGTGCCCCGACCCACTACCCACAAGAGACCCAGTACTTC
V: TRBV7-7
J: TRBJ2-5
size: few
D: -

CDR3: CASSLEGELFF
DNA: TGTGCCAGCAGCTTGGAGGGGGAGCTGTTTTTT
V: TRBV7-8
J: TRBJ2-2
size: once
D: -

CDR3: CASSLIQGSTDTQYF
DNA: TGTGCCAGCAGCTTAATACAGGGTAGCACAGATACGCAGTATTTT
V: TRBV5-6
J: TRBJ2-3
size: -
D: -

CDR3: CASALVKDTQYF
DNA: TGTGCCAGCGCCTTAGTAAAAGATACGCAGTATTTT
V: TRBV2
J: TRBJ2-3
size: -
D: -

CDR3: CASSLGAGAPTDTQYF
DNA: TGTGCCAGCAGCTTGGGAGCGGGGGCCCCCACAGATACGCAGTATTTT
V: TRBV5-6
J: TRBJ2-3
size: many
D: TRBD2

CDR3: CSAGQGAFETQYF
DNA: TGCAGCGCTGGACAGGGGGCGTTTGAGACCCAGTACTTC
V: TRBV29-1
J: TRBJ2-5
size: -
D: TRBD1

CDR3: CASSQRQGSGYTF
DNA: TGTGCCAGCAGCCAAAGACAGGGTTCAGGCTACACCTTC
V: TRBV4-2
J: TRBJ1-2
size: -
D: TRBD1

CDR3: CASSDWKLGGSNTGELFF
DNA: TGTGCCAGCAGCGACTGGAAACTAGGGGGTTCGAACACCGGGGAGCTGTTTTTT
V: TRBV9
J: TRBJ2-2
size: -
D: -

CDR3: CAWSLHRSGRFTGELFF
DNA: TGTGCCTGGAGTCTCCATAGGAGCGGGAGATTCACCGGGGAGCTGTTTTTT
V: TRBV30
J: TRBJ2-2
size: -
D: TRBD2

CDR3: CASSRSGTDLYGYTF
DNA: TGTGCCAGCAGTAGATCCGGGACAGACCTCTATGGCTACACCTTC
V: TRBV25-1
J: TRBJ1-2
size: -
D: TRBD1

CDR3: CASSYTTGQGETQYF
DNA: TGTGCCAGCAGTTATACGACAGGGCAGGGAGAGACCCAGTACTTC
V: TRBV6-5
J: TRBJ2-5
size: -
D: TRBD1

CDR3: CASSIGQGSYEQYF
DNA: TGTGCCAGCAGCATCGGACAGGGTTCCTACGAGCAGTACTTC
V: TRBV7-2
J: TRBJ2-7
size: -
D: TRBD1

CDR3: CASSQTTGGGEQFF
DNA: TGCGCCAGCAGCCAAACTACGGGGGGGGGTGAGCAGTTCTTC
V: TRBV4-1
J: TRBJ2-1
size: -
D: TRBD2

CDR3: CASSLGPGQSYEQYF
DNA: TGTGCCAGCAGCTTAGGCCCGGGACAGTCCTACGAGCAGTACTTC
V: TRBV7-2
J: TRBJ2-7
size: -
D: TRBD1

CDR3: CASSGTSGRPGTQYF
DNA: TGTGCCAGCAGTGGGACTAGCGGGAGGCCGGGGACGCAGTATTTT
V: TRBV25-1
J: TRBJ2-3
size: -
D: TRBD2

CDR3: CASSLGSIVETQYF
DNA: TGCGCCAGCAGCTTGGGGAGCATCGTAGAGACCCAGTACTTC
V: TRBV5-1
J: TRBJ2-5
size: once
D: -

CDR3: CASSNRPGGAEAFF
DNA: TGTGCCAGCAGTAATCGGCCGGGGGGCGCTGAAGCTTTCTTT
V: TRBV6-5
J: TRBJ1-1
size: -
D: -

CDR3: CASSPGTGSTDTQYF
DNA: TGTGCCAGCAGCCCCGGGACAGGCAGCACAGATACGCAGTATTTT
V: TRBV7-9
J: TRBJ2-3
size: once
D: TRBD1

CDR3: CASSLAGSGNEQFF
DNA: TGTGCCAGCAGCTTAGCGGGCAGTGGGAATGAGCAGTTCTTC
V: TRBV7-9
J: TRBJ2-1
size: -
D: -

CDR3: CASSLTSPQETQYF
DNA: TGCGCCAGCAGCTTGACTAGTCCCCAAGAGACCCAGTACTTC
V: TRBV5-1
J: TRBJ2-5
size: -
D: -

CDR3: CAWSGTGGVGSNQPQHF
DNA: TGTGCCTGGAGCGGGACAGGGGGAGTTGGAAGCAATCAGCCCCAGCATTTT
V: TRBV30
J: TRBJ1-5
size: -
D: TRBD1

CDR3: CASSTTSSANTGELFF
DNA: TGTGCCAGCAGCACCACCTCCAGCGCGAACACCGGGGAGCTGTTTTTT
V: TRBV9
J: TRBJ2-2
size: once
D: -

CDR3: CATSRGGIVGNTIYF
DNA: TGTGCCACCAGCAGAGGCGGGATTGTTGGAAACACCATATATTTT
V: TRBV15
J: TRBJ1-3
size: -
D: -

CDR3: CASRGFTGDTEAFF
DNA: TGTGCCAGCAGGGGCTTCACAGGGGACACTGAAGCTTTCTTT
V: TRBV6-1
J: TRBJ1-1
size: few
D: TRBD1

CDR3: CARSSWTGTVPNTEAFF
DNA: TGTGCCAGAAGCTCTTGGACAGGGACAGTCCCGAACACTGAAGCTTTCTTT
V: TRBV5-3
J: TRBJ1-1
size: once
D: TRBD1